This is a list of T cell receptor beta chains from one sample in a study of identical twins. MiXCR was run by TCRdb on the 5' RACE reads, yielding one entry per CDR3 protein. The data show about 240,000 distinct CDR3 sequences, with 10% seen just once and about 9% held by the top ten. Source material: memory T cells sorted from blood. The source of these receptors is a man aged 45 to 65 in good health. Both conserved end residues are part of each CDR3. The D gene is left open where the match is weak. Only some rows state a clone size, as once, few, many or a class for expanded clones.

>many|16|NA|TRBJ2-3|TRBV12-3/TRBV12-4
TGTGCCAGCAGTTGGCGGGACGGAAGGTCCACAGATACGCAGTATTTT
CASSWRDGRSTDTQYF
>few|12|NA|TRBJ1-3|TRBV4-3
TGCGCCAGCAGCCAACAGGGAAACACCATATATTTT
CASSQQGNTIYF
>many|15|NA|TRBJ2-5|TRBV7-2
TGTGCCAGCAGCTTAGCGGGGGCTCGGAGAGAGACCCAGTACTTC
CASSLAGARRETQYF
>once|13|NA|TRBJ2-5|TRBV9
TGTGCCAGCAGCCGGACAGATAAAGAGACCCAGTACTTC
CASSRTDKETQYF
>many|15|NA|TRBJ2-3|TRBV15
TGTGCCACCCACCGGGCGGTTCTTAGCACAGATACGCAGTATTTT
CATHRAVLSTDTQYF
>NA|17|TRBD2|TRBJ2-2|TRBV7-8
TGTGCCAGCAGACCAAACTCACTGGGGGGGGGCACCGGGGAGCTGTTTTTT
CASRPNSLGGGTGELFF
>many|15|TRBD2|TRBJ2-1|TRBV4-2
TGTGCCAGCAGCCTTAGCGGGGGGGCCTTGAATGAGCAGTTCTTC
CASSLSGGALNEQFF
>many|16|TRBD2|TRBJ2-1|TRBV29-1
TGCAGCGTCCGAAGGTCCAGCGGCGGGAGATACAATGAGCAGTTCTTC
CSVRRSSGGRYNEQFF
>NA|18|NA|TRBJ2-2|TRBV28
TGTGCCAGCAGTGTCCCCCCCGAAATACAGGGTTTCACCGGGGAGCTGTTTTTT
CASSVPPEIQGFTGELFF
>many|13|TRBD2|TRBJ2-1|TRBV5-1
TGCGCCAGCAGCTTGCAGGGAGGGAATGAGCAGTTCTTC
CASSLQGGNEQFF
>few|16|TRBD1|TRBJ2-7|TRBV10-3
TGTGCCATCAGTGAGTCGGCGGGACAGGGTGGCTACGAGCAGTACTTC
CAISESAGQGGYEQYF
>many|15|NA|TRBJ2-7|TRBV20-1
TGCAGTGCTGTTCCCCCGGCAGGTTTCTCCTACGAGCAGTACTTC
CSAVPPAGFSYEQYF
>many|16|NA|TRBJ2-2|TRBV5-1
TGCGCCAGCAGCTTGGGTGCCAGTTCTAACACCGGGGAGCTGTTTTTT
CASSLGASSNTGELFF
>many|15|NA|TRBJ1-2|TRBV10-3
TGTGCCATCAGTGAGTCGATGACGGACAGTGATGGCTACACCTTC
CAISESMTDSDGYTF
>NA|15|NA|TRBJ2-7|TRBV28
TGTGCCAGCAGTCCCACTCCGGGAGTAATCACCGAGCAGTACTTC
CASSPTPGVITEQYF
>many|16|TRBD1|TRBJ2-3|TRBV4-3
TGCGCCAGCAGCCAAGAGGCAGGGGGCAACACAGATACGCAGTATTTT
CASSQEAGGNTDTQYF
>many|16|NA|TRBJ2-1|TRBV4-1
TGCGCCAGCAGCCAACTGGGAACGAAATCCTACAATGAGCAGTTCTTC
CASSQLGTKSYNEQFF
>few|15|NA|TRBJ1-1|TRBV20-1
TGCAGTGCTAGAGATCGTCAGGGGCCTTACACTGAAGCTTTCTTT
CSARDRQGPYTEAFF